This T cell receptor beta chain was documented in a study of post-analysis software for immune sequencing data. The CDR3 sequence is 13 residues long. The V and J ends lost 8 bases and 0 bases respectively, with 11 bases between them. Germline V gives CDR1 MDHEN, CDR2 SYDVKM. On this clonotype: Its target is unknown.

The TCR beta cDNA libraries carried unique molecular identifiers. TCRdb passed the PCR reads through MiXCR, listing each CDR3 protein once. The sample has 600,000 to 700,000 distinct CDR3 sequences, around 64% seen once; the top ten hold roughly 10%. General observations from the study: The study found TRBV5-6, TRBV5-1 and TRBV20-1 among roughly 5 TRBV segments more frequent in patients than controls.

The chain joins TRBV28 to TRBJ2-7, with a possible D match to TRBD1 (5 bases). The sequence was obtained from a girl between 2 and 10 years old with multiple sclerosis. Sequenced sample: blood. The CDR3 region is CASDDSSSYEQYF. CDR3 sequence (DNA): TGTGCCAGCGATGACAGTTCCTCCTACGAGCAGTACTTC.